This TCR beta chain was obtained from a study of cytomegalovirus exposure and HLA in healthy donors. The repertoire was sequenced with immunoSEQ multiplex PCR; TCRdb's copy has only in-frame clones and lacks some. The repertoire consists of 150,000 or so clones, with approximately 90% occurring once and the leading ten covering under 8%. The donors were members of the validation cohort, which comprised about 120 subjects and was separate from the first cohort of 666 subjects. In germline, CDR1 is SQVTM, CDR2 ANQGSEA. The CDR3 has 17 residues. V lost 5 bases and J lost 0; bases outside the gene matches: 6.

Material for sequencing was PBMCs. The chain combines TRBV29-1 with TRBJ2-1; TRBD2 matches 14 bases. The TCR was taken from a woman aged 25 to 39 in good health and CMV-seropositive. CDR3 sequence: CSVQGLAGVSSYNEQFF. CDR3 sequence (DNA): TGCAGCGTTCAGGGACTAGCGGGGGTAAGCTCCTACAATGAGCAGTTCTTC.